What follows are 28 T cell receptor beta chains derived from one specimen sequenced in a study of T-cell reconstitution after alpha-beta-depleted transplantation in children. Construction of the TCRbeta library involved unique molecular identifiers. TCRdb processed the PCR reads anew with MiXCR; each CDR3 protein has one entry. The sample records about 300,000 distinct CDR3 sequences, 10% being singletons. The sample here was PBMCs, taken before TCRalphabeta/CD19-depleted stem cell transplant. The receptors originated from a boy younger than two with acute myeloid leukemia, due to receive a stem cell transplant.

This clonotype was detected many times. The genes are TRBV5-1 and TRBJ2-5; TRBD2 is a possible D gene (5 bases). The CDR3 is made up of 13 amino acids. The germline V and J ends were trimmed by 2 bases and 5 bases, with 10 bases remaining between them. Germline loops: CDR1 SGHRS, CDR2 YFSETQ. The CDR3 reads CASSFTEVETQYF. DNA for the CDR3: TGCGCCAGCAGCTTTACGGAGGTGGAGACCCAGTACTTC.

This clonotype was detected many times. The genes are TRBV20-1 and TRBJ2-7, with D tentatively TRBD1 (5 bases). Germline V gives CDR1 DFQATT, CDR2 SNEGSKA (reference sequence). The CDR3 has 14 residues. Trimming shortened V by 3 bases and J by 2 bases, and 14 bases separated the two germline ends. The CDR3 DNA reads TGCAGTGCTAGTCGTAGACAGCCGGCCTACGAGCAGTACTTC. Translation gives CSASRRQPAYEQYF.

This clonotype occurred a few times. The chain links TRBV28 to TRBJ2-5; D is possibly TRBD2 (6 bases). This CDR3 contains 17 residues. Germline CDR1 MDHEN, CDR2 SYDVKM. Trimming left V 2 bases short and J 5 bases short, with 21 bases between. The CDR3 DNA is TGTGCCAGCAGTTTAGCTTTCGCGGGACGGGCGGGGGAGACCCAGTACTTC. Translating gives CASSLAFAGRAGETQYF. The full variable domain, its missing parts supplied by reference TRBV28 and TRBJ2-5, is DVKVTQSSRYLVKRTGEKVFLECVQDMDHENMFWYRQDPGLGLRLIYFSYDVKMKEKGDIPEGYSVSREKKERFSLILESASTNQTSMYLCASSLAFAGRAGETQYFGPGTRLLVL.

This clonotype was recorded at least ten times. The chain couples TRBV11-3 to TRBJ2-2, with D unclear. V was cut by 4 bases and J by 1 base, with 4 bases left in between. This CDR3 comprises 13 residues. CDR1 SGHNT and CDR2 YENEEA come from the germline V gene. CDR3 nucleotide sequence: TGTGCCAGCAGCTCGAGGAACACCGGGGAGCTGTTTTTT. Protein product: CASSSRNTGELFF.

This clonotype showed up just a few times. The chain has TRBV20-1 and TRBJ2-1; D remains unclear. The CDR3 sequence is 12 residues long. V was clipped by 3 bases and J by 6 bases, with 9 bases between them. Germline CDR1 and CDR2: DFQATT and SNEGSKA (reference sequence). CDR3 in amino acids: CSARGDPNEQFF. The CDR3 DNA sequence: TGCAGTGCTAGGGGTGACCCCAATGAGCAGTTCTTC.

This clonotype was seen repeatedly, ten times or more. This sequence joins TRBV5-1 and TRBJ2-7, with D possibly matching TRBD1 (6 bases). The V end lost 0 bases, the J end lost 0 bases, and 10 bases lay between the germline ends. Germline CDR1 and CDR2: SGHRS and YFSETQ. The CDR3 has 15 amino acids. This CDR3 is CASSLGQGTSYEQYF. For the CDR3, the DNA is TGCGCCAGCAGCTTGGGTCAGGGGACCTCCTACGAGCAGTACTTC.

This clonotype was counted many times. The chain links TRBV4-2 to TRBJ2-3, with 10 bases matching TRBD2. The junction had 11 bases not matched to a gene; V was cut back by 4 bases and J by 4 bases. Germline V lookup: CDR1 LGHNA, CDR2 YNFKEQ. There are 17 residues in the CDR3. The CDR3 loop is CASSPRVGLAGADTQYF. The CDR3 bases are TGTGCCAGCAGCCCAAGGGTTGGGCTAGCGGGGGCAGATACGCAGTATTTT.

The chain recombines TRBV6-5 with TRBJ1-1; D possibly corresponds to TRBD1 (5 bases). V gave up 2 bases and J gave up 0 bases, with 19 bases separating them. The CDR3 totals 18 residues. Germline V gene lookup returns CDR1 MNHEY and CDR2 SVGAGI. For the CDR3, the DNA is TGTGCCAGCAGTTACACCACTTACGGGGCCGGGATGAACACTGAAGCTTTCTTT. It yields the protein CASSYTTYGAGMNTEAFF.

In this sample, this clonotype turned up a few times. The rearrangement joins TRBV30 to TRBJ2-5; D possibly corresponds to TRBD2 (5 bases). There are 12 residues in the CDR3. CDR1 and CDR2 from the germline V gene are GTSNPN and SVGIG (reference sequence). V was trimmed by 0 bases and J by 5 bases, leaving 7 bases between them. The CDR3 bases are TGTGCCTGGAGTGTAAGAGGGGAGACCCAGTACTTC. This sequence encodes CAWSVRGETQYF.

The V gene is TRBV10-3, the J gene TRBJ2-1, with 12 bases aligning to TRBD2. Germline V gene sequence: CDR1 ENHRY, CDR2 SYGVKD. With V trimmed by 9 bases and J by 8 bases, 5 bases remained unmatched. CDR3 length equals 13 residues. CDR3 residues: CAIRLAGVDEQFF. CDR3 sequence (DNA): TGTGCCATTCGACTAGCGGGAGTCGATGAGCAGTTCTTC.

Details on this clonotype: This may be a read error: a much more frequent sequence differs by one nucleotide. The genes are TRBV12-3 or TRBV12-4 and TRBJ1-5; D is unresolved. CDR3 length: 12 residues. CDR3 region: CASRNSNQPHHF. Written as DNA, the CDR3 is TGTGCCAGCAGGAATAGCAATCAGCCCCATCATTTT.

This clonotype was counted many times. The chain links TRBV21-1 to TRBJ2-2; the table's D call, TRBD1, was not checked against the DNA. TRBV21-1 is assigned pseudogene status. CDR3 length equals 17 residues. CDR3 DNA: TGTGCCAGCGGACCCTTAAATACAGGGGCGAACACCGGGGAGCTGTTTTTT. This sequence encodes CASGPLNTGANTGELFF.

This clonotype was detected many times. The rearrangement links TRBV3-1 to TRBJ1-4, with 8 bases fitting TRBD1. V gave up 4 bases and J gave up 8 bases; unmatched junction bases: 9. This CDR3 spans 15 amino acids. The germline CDR1 and CDR2 sequences are LGHDT and YNNKEL (reference sequence). The CDR3 region is CASSRWTGLGEKLFF. The DNA of the CDR3 is TGTGCCAGCAGCCGGTGGACAGGGCTGGGGGAAAAACTGTTTTTT.

The chain is built from TRBV12-3 or TRBV12-4 and TRBJ1-1; maybe TRBD1 (6 bases). This CDR3 region has 14 residues. Trimming left V 5 bases short and J 3 bases short, with 13 bases between. CDR3 amino acids: CASSQSQGYTEAFF. CDR3 in DNA: TGTGCCAGCAGTCAAAGTCAGGGGTACACTGAAGCTTTCTTT.

The genes are TRBV10-3 and TRBJ2-6; a weak D match, TRBD2 (5 bases). Deletions cut 8 bases from V and 4 bases from J, with 6 bases between. Germline V gene data show CDR1 as ENHRY and CDR2 as SYGVKD. CDR3 size: 12 residues. DNA of the CDR3: TGTGCCATCGAGGGAGGGGCCAACGTCCTGACTTTC. Translation gives CAIEGGANVLTF.

This clonotype was counted at least ten times. The chain uses TRBV7-2 and TRBJ1-2; a possible D gene is TRBD1 (6 bases). This CDR3 is 15 amino acids long. The V gene's germline CDR1 is SGHTA and CDR2 FQGNSA. The germline V and J ends were trimmed by 5 bases and 5 bases, with 18 bases remaining between them. In DNA, the CDR3 is TGTGCCAGCAGCCCAGCCCCGGGACACGATTATGGCTACACCTTC. It yields the protein CASSPAPGHDYGYTF. The variable domain in full, completed from reference TRBV7-2 and TRBJ1-2, reads GAGVSQSPSNKVTEKGKDVELRCDPISGHTALYWYRQSLGQGLEFLIYFQGNSAPDKSGLPSDRFSAERTGGSVSTLTIQRTQQEDSAVYLCASSPAPGHDYGYTFGSGTRLTVV.

The chain links TRBV5-1 to TRBJ2-3; D unresolved. V lost 2 bases to trimming and J lost 4 bases, with 8 bases between them. CDR1 and CDR2 (germline): SGHRS, YFSETQ. The CDR3 length is 13 residues. The CDR3 DNA reads as TGCGCCAGCAGCTTCGCACGGCCAGATACGCAGTATTTT. It is translated as CASSFARPDTQYF.

This clonotype has ten or more counts. The chain joins TRBV21-1 to TRBJ1-1; the D call of TRBD1 is as the table states it, not checked on the DNA. TRBV21-1 is a listed pseudogene. The CDR3 is made up of 15 amino acids. The CDR3 DNA is TGTGCCAGCAGCCCCCCGACAGGGATGAACACTGAAGCTTTCTTT. It specifies CASSPPTGMNTEAFF.

This clonotype was found many times. The V call is TRBV4-2, the J call TRBJ1-6, with TRBD1 matching over 9 bases. The CDR3 is made up of 18 amino acids. V gave up 4 bases and J gave up 0 bases; unmatched junction bases: 7. The germline CDR1 and CDR2 sequences are LGHNA and YNFKEQ. The CDR3 loop is CASSPGTGKSSYNSPLHF. In DNA form, the CDR3 reads TGTGCCAGCAGCCCCGGGACAGGGAAAAGCTCCTATAATTCACCCCTCCACTTT.

The genes are TRBV7-3 and TRBJ2-3; D perhaps matches TRBD2 (6 bases). Trimming cost V 5 bases and J 2 bases, with 11 bases left between them. Germline assignment: CDR1 SGHTA and CDR2 FQGTGA. The CDR3 has 14 amino acids. The CDR3 here is CASSPGVITDTQYF. CDR3 DNA: TGTGCCAGCAGCCCGGGGGTAATCACAGATACGCAGTATTTT.

This clonotype was counted many times. J is TRBJ2-1 and V is TRBV9; 13 bases align to TRBD2. V lost 3 bases and J lost 9; bases outside the gene matches: 6. Germline V lookup: CDR1 SGDLS, CDR2 YYNGEE. CDR3 length equals 15 residues. This chain's CDR3 is CASSARLAGGGEQFF. CDR3 bases: TGTGCCAGCAGCGCCAGACTAGCGGGGGGAGGTGAGCAGTTCTTC.

This clonotype showed up many times. The chain uses TRBV12-3 or TRBV12-4 and TRBJ2-1; 11 bases align to TRBD1. The CDR3 totals 16 residues. Trimming cost V 2 bases and J 5 bases; bases outside gene matches: 5. CDR3 sequence: CASSLRTGGADNEQFF. CDR3 coding DNA: TGTGCCAGCAGTTTAAGGACAGGGGGCGCCGACAATGAGCAGTTCTTC.

This clonotype was found a few times. The chain has TRBV5-1 and TRBJ1-3; D gene uncertain. CDR3 length: 17 residues. The V and J ends lost 3 bases and 1 base respectively, with 17 bases between them. Looked up from germline, CDR1 is SGHRS and CDR2 is YFSETQ. CDR3 sequence reads: CASSSLEEVSSGNTIYF. CDR3 in DNA: TGCGCCAGCAGCTCCCTGGAAGAAGTATCTTCTGGAAACACCATATATTTT.

V gene TRBV29-1 combines with J gene TRBJ1-3; no clear D gene. Trimming removed 4 bases at V and 0 bases at J, with 7 bases between. This CDR3 spans 13 amino acids. The germline CDR1 and CDR2 sequences are SQVTM and ANQGSEA. The CDR3 protein is CSVAVDSGNTIYF. The CDR3 nucleotides are TGCAGCGTTGCTGTCGACTCTGGAAACACCATATATTTT.

This clonotype was counted ten times or more. The chain has TRBV20-1 and TRBJ2-7; D gene uncertain. Trimming left V 5 bases short and J 0 bases short, with 14 bases between. This CDR3 region has 14 residues. Germline V gene lookup returns CDR1 DFQATT and CDR2 SNEGSKA (reference sequence). CDR3 region: CSAERFSFSYEQYF. CDR3 DNA sequence: TGCAGTGCTGAAAGGTTCTCATTCTCCTACGAGCAGTACTTC.

About this clonotype: A single base separates this from a much larger clone, so it may be a read error. The rearrangement uses TRBV12-3 or TRBV12-4 and TRBJ1-2; TRBD1 matches 11 bases. The trim removed 10 bases at V and 4 bases at J, leaving 8 bases unmatched. The CDR3 length is 14 residues. This chain's CDR3 is CATSGTGGAYGYTF. The CDR3 nucleotides are TGTGCCACCAGCGGGACAGGGGGAGCCTATGGCTACACCTTC.

This clonotype was detected ten times or more. V gene TRBV12-3 or TRBV12-4 combines with J gene TRBJ2-3; D is unclear. The V end lost 3 bases, the J end lost 0 bases, and 13 bases lay between the germline ends. The CDR3 contains 16 residues. The CDR3 reads CASSFGVWPSTDTQYF. The CDR3 DNA is TGTGCCAGCAGTTTTGGGGTATGGCCTAGCACAGATACGCAGTATTTT.

In its sample, this clonotype was seen a few times. The chain joins TRBV7-2 to TRBJ2-7, with TRBD2 as a possible D gene (6 bases). Germline V gene lookup returns CDR1 SGHTA and CDR2 FQGNSA. The CDR3 loop spans 16 amino acids. Trimming removed 0 bases at V and 5 bases at J, with 17 bases between. The CDR3 bases are TGTGCCAGCAGCTTAGCGGGTTCGGGTAGCGGCCACGAGCAGTACTTC. Protein: CASSLAGSGSGHEQYF.